This is a list of T cell receptor beta chains from one sample in a study of CXCR3-negative and CXCR3-positive naive CD8 T cells. After re-calling the 5' RACE reads, TCRdb lists one entry per CDR3 protein, DNA absent. In total, the table holds roughly 93,000 distinct CDR3 sequences. The sample was naive CXCR3+ CD8+ T cells from blood. The receptors originated from a human donor in good health. Some clones in this sample may be carry-over from other donors' samples. The CDR3 runs from the conserved cysteine through the conserved F or W.

len: 12
j_gene: TRBJ1-1
v_gene: TRBV7-9
CDR3aa: CASSLDPDKVFF

len: 18
j_gene: TRBJ2-3
v_gene: TRBV9
CDR3aa: CASSGGLAVRASTDTQYF

len: 17
j_gene: TRBJ2-5
v_gene: TRBV15
CDR3aa: CATSRSEDRGPQETQYF

len: 14
j_gene: TRBJ2-7
v_gene: TRBV12-3/TRBV12-4
CDR3aa: CASSLGQGAREQYF

len: 13
j_gene: TRBJ2-3
v_gene: TRBV7-2
CDR3aa: CASLAGASDTQYF

len: 12
j_gene: TRBJ2-7
v_gene: TRBV20-1
CDR3aa: CSARDGGYEQYF

len: 15
j_gene: TRBJ2-7
v_gene: TRBV13
CDR3aa: CASSLGQGNSNEQYF

len: 15
j_gene: TRBJ2-3
v_gene: TRBV20-1
CDR3aa: CSAILGLQTMDTQYF

len: 14
j_gene: TRBJ1-2
v_gene: TRBV7-9
CDR3aa: CASSLVSGNYGYTF

len: 15
j_gene: TRBJ2-1
v_gene: TRBV12-3/TRBV12-4
CDR3aa: CASSLAPSGGDEQFF